These 21 T cell receptor beta chains were sequenced from one sample in a study of T cells in Graves' hyperthyroidism and ophthalmopathy. RNA transcripts gave rise to amplified TCR beta CDR3 regions. RT-PCR in the first round (using the HTBI primer set) targeted the TCR CDR3. TCRdb re-called the multiplex PCR reads through MiXCR, storing one row per CDR3 protein. Altogether roughly 700,000 distinct CDR3 sequences are present, about 15% being singletons, with the ten largest covering roughly 10%. Sequencing was done on a sample of blood. These receptor sequences come from a woman aged 18-29 years with Graves' hyperthyroidism.

As to this clonotype: A much larger clone differs by one base, so this may be a read error. V is TRBV2 and J is TRBJ1-2, with D possibly TRBD1 on 6 matching bases. Germline V gives CDR1 SNHLY, CDR2 FYNNEI. This CDR3 has 13 residues. V was trimmed by 4 bases and J by 8 bases, leaving 14 bases between them. CDR3 coding DNA: TGTGCCAGCAGTGTACAGGGAGGGGCCGGCTACACCTTC. It translates to CASSVQGGAGYTF. Drawing the rest from reference TRBV2 and TRBJ1-2, the complete variable domain is EPEVTQTPSHQVTQMGQEVILRCVPISNHLYFYWYRQILGQKVEFLVSFYNNEISEKSEIFDDQFSVERPDGSNFTLKIRSTKLEDSAMYFCASSVQGGAGYTFGSGTRLTVV.

This clonotype was found once. This rearrangement joins TRBV24-1 to TRBJ2-1, with TRBD2 identical over 9 bases. CDR3 size: 17 residues. V dropped 1 base and J dropped 4; count of bases not matched to a gene: 7. Germline CDR1 and CDR2: KGHDR and SFDVKD. The CDR3 sequence: CATSDFGREGLYNEQFF. For the CDR3, the DNA is TGTGCCACCAGTGATTTCGGGCGGGAGGGCCTGTACAATGAGCAGTTCTTC.

This clonotype was seen only once. The rearrangement uses TRBV5-5 and TRBJ1-5; no definite D call. From germline, CDR1 is SGHKS and CDR2 YYEKEE (reference sequence). V shed 0 bases and J shed 2 bases, with 12 bases lying between them. This CDR3 is built from 16 residues. CDR3 DNA sequence: TGTGCCAGCAGCTTGGAAGCGAGGAGAGGCAATCAGCCCCAGCATTTT. Its translation: CASSLEARRGNQPQHF.

Ten or more counts support this clonotype. J is TRBJ2-7 and V is TRBV13, with 7 bases aligning to TRBD1. Trimming at V came to 5 bases and at J to 3 bases, leaving 10 bases not matched to a gene. CDR1 and CDR2 (germline): PRHDT, FYEKMQ (reference sequence). This CDR3 has 15 residues. The CDR3: CASSRTTGTVYEQYF. The CDR3 DNA reads as TGTGCCAGCAGCCGTACAACCGGGACAGTCTACGAGCAGTACTTC.

This clonotype has more than one count but fewer than ten. The CDR3 sequence is CASSGGVAQPQHF. The CDR3 DNA follows: TGTGCCAGCAGTGGGGGGGTTGCTCAGCCCCAGCATTTT. This rearrangement joins TRBV6-4 to TRBJ1-5; tentatively, D is TRBD1 (5 bases). Germline lookup yields CDR1 MRHNA and CDR2 SNTAGT. The CDR3 length is 13 residues. Trimming took off 4 bases at V and 6 bases at J, with 10 bases between the two ends.

Ten or more counts support this clonotype. The chain recombines TRBV20-1 with TRBJ2-5; TRBD2 matches at 7 bases. CDR3 length equals 14 residues. V lost 3 bases, J lost 0 bases, and 4 bases stayed unmatched. CDR1 is DFQATT, CDR2 SNEGSKA, per germline (reference sequence). The CDR3 is CSARAGTNQETQYF. The DNA for the CDR3 is TGCAGTGCTAGGGCTGGGACTAACCAAGAGACCCAGTACTTC.

This clonotype was seen ten or more times. One junction end disagrees with the germline gene, perhaps due to a read error. V usage is TRBV11-2 and J usage is TRBJ2-1; D is tentatively TRBD1 or TRBD2 (6 bases each). The germline CDR1 and CDR2 sequences are SGHAT and FQNNGV. This CDR3 region has 16 residues. CDR3 in amino acids: CASSLEGGWTYNEQFF. In DNA, the CDR3 is TGTGCCAGCAGCCTAGAGGGGGGTTGGACCTACAATGAGCAGTTCTTC.

The sample holds many counts of this clonotype. The chain uses TRBV5-5 and TRBJ2-7; 10 nucleotides agree with TRBD2. The CDR3 has 18 amino acids. The V gene end was trimmed by 1 base and the J gene end by 1 base; junction bases not matched to a gene: 11. Germline V gives CDR1 SGHKS, CDR2 YYEKEE (reference sequence). DNA of the CDR3: TGTGCCAGCAGCTTGATCGGACTAGCGGTAGGGGTATCCTACGAGCAGTACTTC. It translates to CASSLIGLAVGVSYEQYF.

The chain recombines TRBV20-1 with TRBJ2-4, with D perhaps TRBD1 or TRBD2 (5 bases each). This CDR3 has 14 amino acids. CDR1 and CDR2 (germline): DFQATT, SNEGSKA (reference sequence). Deletions cut 5 bases from V and 1 base from J, with 12 bases between. In nucleotides, the CDR3 is TGCAGTGCTTTCGACAGAGGGGCCAAAAACATTCAGTACTTC. Translation: CSAFDRGAKNIQYF.

Many counts were recorded for this clonotype. CDR3 residues: CASSVGGTAAYEQYF. In DNA, the CDR3 is TGTGCCAGCAGCGTAGGAGGGACAGCCGCCTACGAGCAGTACTTC. This chain connects TRBV9 to TRBJ2-7; 7 bases agree with TRBD1. The germline gives CDR1 SGDLS, CDR2 YYNGEE. This CDR3 comprises 15 residues. V dropped 0 bases and J dropped 2; count of bases not matched to a gene: 5. Together with reference TRBV9 and TRBJ2-7, the CDR3 gives the full variable domain: DSGVTQTPKHLITATGQRVTLRCSPRSGDLSVYWYQQSLDQGLQFLIQYYNGEERAKGNILERFSAQQFPDLHSELNLSSLELGDSALYFCASSVGGTAAYEQYFGPGTRLTVT.

The table lists this clonotype with many counts. V and J are TRBV20-1 and TRBJ2-7; D is perhaps TRBD1 (5 bases). V was cut by 3 bases and J by 3 bases, with 15 bases left in between. CDR3 length: 14 residues. Germline V gene sequence: CDR1 DFQATT, CDR2 SNEGSKA (reference sequence). The CDR3 spells CSARKRGRDYEQYF. In nucleotides, the CDR3 is TGCAGTGCTAGGAAAAGGGGCAGAGACTACGAGCAGTACTTC.

This clonotype was seen many times. The gene calls are TRBV6-5 and TRBJ2-7, with TRBD1 matching 7 bases. V shed 0 bases, J shed 3 bases, and the junction held 5 bases outside the gene matches. The CDR3 loop spans 15 amino acids. Per germline, CDR1 MNHEY and CDR2 SVGAGI. The CDR3, as DNA: TGTGCCAGCAGTTACTCGGGACAGCCTTACTACGAGCAGTACTTC. As protein: CASSYSGQPYYEQYF.

This clonotype occurred many times. V usage is TRBV3-1 and J usage is TRBJ2-5; D is ambiguous. This CDR3 has 12 residues. Germline V gene data show CDR1 as LGHDT and CDR2 as YNNKEL (reference sequence). V dropped 1 base and J dropped 6 bases, with 6 bases sitting between them. Here the CDR3 reads CASSQGIKTQYF. CDR3 bases: TGTGCCAGCAGCCAAGGGATCAAGACCCAGTACTTC.

This clonotype appeared many times. V gene TRBV7-9 combines with J gene TRBJ2-5, with unresolved D. Germline V gene lookup returns CDR1 SEHNR and CDR2 FQNEAQ (reference sequence). Trimming took off 5 bases at V and 7 bases at J, with 20 bases between the two ends. The CDR3 runs to 15 residues. CDR3 sequence reads: CASSPMVELHGTQYF. The CDR3 DNA reads TGTGCCAGCAGCCCCATGGTGGAGCTACATGGGACCCAGTACTTC.

In this sample, this clonotype turned up many times. The V call is TRBV30, the J call TRBJ2-1; TRBD2 agrees at 11 bases. Germline trimming cut 3 bases from V and 10 bases from J; bases unmatched to any gene: 11. The CDR3 extends over 15 amino acids. The germline gives CDR1 GTSNPN, CDR2 SVGIG (reference sequence). DNA for the CDR3: TGTGCCTGGAGGGCCTTCGGGACTAGCGGCGGGGAGCAGTTCTTC. The encoded protein is CAWRAFGTSGGEQFF.

This clonotype was recorded many times. The chain employs TRBV3-1 and TRBJ1-6; D call uncertain. Germline V lookup: CDR1 LGHDT, CDR2 YNNKEL (reference sequence). V was shortened by 2 bases and J by 8 bases, with 10 bases between the two germline ends. This CDR3 contains 14 residues. DNA for the CDR3: TGTGCCAGCAGCCAACGCGGAAGATATTCACCCCTCCACTTT. The encoded protein is CASSQRGRYSPLHF.

The sample holds a few counts of this clonotype. The V call is TRBV20-1, the J call TRBJ2-4; no clear D. Germline values: CDR1 DFQATT, CDR2 SNEGSKA (reference sequence). V lost 6 bases to trimming and J lost 9 bases, with 21 bases between them. CDR3 size: 14 residues. As DNA, the CDR3 is TGCAGTGCCCGCGGTTCGAGGTTTCTAAGCATTCAGTACTTC. Its translation: CSARGSRFLSIQYF.

This clonotype was seen a handful of times. This chain connects TRBV4-3 to TRBJ1-2, with D unclear. The CDR3 contains 13 residues. In germline, CDR1 is LGHNA, CDR2 YSLEER. Trimming took 7 bases from V and 4 from J, leaving 13 bases between them. The CDR3 loop reads CASTGEGTYGYTF. The CDR3 nucleotides are TGCGCCAGCACCGGGGAGGGTACCTATGGCTACACCTTC.

The gene calls are TRBV19 and TRBJ1-2; D possibly corresponds to TRBD1 (5 bases). Trimming took 1 base from V and 8 from J, leaving 11 bases between them. The CDR3 extends over 13 amino acids. Germline CDR1 and CDR2: LNHDA and SQIVND (reference sequence). The DNA for the CDR3 is TGTGCCAGTAGTATAGTGAGGGGAGACGGCTACACCTTC. Translation: CASSIVRGDGYTF.

In this sample, this clonotype turned up many times. The chain has TRBV20-1 and TRBJ1-1; D unresolved. The CDR3 length is 13 residues. Between the trimmed V and J ends, which lost 6 bases and 4 bases, there was a span of 15 bases. Germline assignment: CDR1 DFQATT and CDR2 SNEGSKA (reference sequence). CDR3 in DNA: TGCAGTGCCCCCGACCGGAGGGCCACTGAAGCTTTCTTT. It codes for CSAPDRRATEAFF.

The V call is TRBV20-1, the J call TRBJ1-6; D gene unclear. V lost 2 bases to trimming and J lost 9 bases, with 11 bases between them. Germline loops: CDR1 DFQATT, CDR2 SNEGSKA (reference sequence). The CDR3 is 13 amino acids. The chain's CDR3 is CSARPGRISPLHF. Here the CDR3 DNA reads TGCAGTGCTAGACCGGGTCGGATTTCACCCCTCCACTTT.